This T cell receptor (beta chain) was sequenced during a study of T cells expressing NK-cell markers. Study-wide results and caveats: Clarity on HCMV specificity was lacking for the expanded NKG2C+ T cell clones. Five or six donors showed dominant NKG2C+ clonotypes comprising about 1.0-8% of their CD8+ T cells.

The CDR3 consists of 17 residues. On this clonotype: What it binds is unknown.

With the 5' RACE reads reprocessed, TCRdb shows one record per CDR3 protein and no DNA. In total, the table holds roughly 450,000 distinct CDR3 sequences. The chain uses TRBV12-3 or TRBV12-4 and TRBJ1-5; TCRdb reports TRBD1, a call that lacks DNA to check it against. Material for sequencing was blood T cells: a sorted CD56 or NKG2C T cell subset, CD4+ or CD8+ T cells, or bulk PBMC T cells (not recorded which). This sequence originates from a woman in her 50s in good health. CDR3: CASSLGGAQGKRQPQHF.